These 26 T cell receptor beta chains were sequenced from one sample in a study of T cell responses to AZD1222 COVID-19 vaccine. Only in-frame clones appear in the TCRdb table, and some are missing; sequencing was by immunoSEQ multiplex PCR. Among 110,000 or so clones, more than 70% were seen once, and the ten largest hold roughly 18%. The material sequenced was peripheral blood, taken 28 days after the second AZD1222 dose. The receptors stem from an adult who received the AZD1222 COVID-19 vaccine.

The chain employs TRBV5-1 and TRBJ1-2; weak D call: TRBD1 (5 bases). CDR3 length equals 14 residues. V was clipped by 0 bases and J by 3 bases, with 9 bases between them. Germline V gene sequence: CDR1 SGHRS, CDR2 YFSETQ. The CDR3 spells CASSLGDLYYGYTF. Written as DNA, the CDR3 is TGCGCCAGCAGCTTGGGGGACCTGTACTATGGCTACACCTTC.

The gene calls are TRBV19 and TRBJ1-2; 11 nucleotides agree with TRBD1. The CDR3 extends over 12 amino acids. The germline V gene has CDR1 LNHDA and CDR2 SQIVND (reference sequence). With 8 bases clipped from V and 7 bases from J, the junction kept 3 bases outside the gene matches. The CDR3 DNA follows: TGTGCCAGTTCGGACAGGGGGCCTGGCTACACCTTC. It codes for CASSDRGPGYTF.

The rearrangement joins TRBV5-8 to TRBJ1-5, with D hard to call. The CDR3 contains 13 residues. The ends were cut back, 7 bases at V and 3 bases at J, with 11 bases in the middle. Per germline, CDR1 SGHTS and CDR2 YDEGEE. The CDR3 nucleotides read TGTGCCAGCGACTACAGCTACAATCAGCCCCAGCATTTT. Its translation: CASDYSYNQPQHF.

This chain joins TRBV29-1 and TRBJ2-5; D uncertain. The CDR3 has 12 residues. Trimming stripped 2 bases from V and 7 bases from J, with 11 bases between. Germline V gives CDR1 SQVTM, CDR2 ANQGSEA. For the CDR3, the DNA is TGCAGCGTTGAATTAAATCAGGTGACCCAGTACTTC. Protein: CSVELNQVTQYF.

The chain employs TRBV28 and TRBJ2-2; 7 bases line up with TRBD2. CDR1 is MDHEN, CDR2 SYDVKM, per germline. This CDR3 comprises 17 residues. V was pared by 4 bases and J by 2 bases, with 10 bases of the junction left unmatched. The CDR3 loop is CASSSIPAGLNTGELFF. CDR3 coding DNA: TGTGCCAGCAGTTCTATCCCTGCGGGACTAAACACCGGGGAGCTGTTTTTT.

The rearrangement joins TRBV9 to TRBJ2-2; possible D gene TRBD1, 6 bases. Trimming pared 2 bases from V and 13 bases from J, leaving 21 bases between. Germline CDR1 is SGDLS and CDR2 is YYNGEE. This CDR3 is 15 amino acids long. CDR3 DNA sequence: TGTGCCAGCAGCGTTCCGGGACATCCTAAAGAGGGGCTGTTTTTT. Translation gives CASSVPGHPKEGLFF.

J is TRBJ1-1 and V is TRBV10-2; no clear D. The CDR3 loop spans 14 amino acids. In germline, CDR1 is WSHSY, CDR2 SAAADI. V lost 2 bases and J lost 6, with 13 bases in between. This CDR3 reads CASSEEQVYAEAFF. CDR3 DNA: TGCGCCAGCAGTGAGGAACAAGTTTACGCTGAAGCTTTCTTT.

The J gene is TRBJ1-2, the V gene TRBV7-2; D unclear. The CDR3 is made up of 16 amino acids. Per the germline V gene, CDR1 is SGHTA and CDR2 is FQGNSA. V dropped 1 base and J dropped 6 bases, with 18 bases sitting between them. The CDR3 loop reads CASSLGWSSIPHGYTF. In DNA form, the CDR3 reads TGTGCCAGCAGCTTAGGGTGGAGCTCAATTCCCCATGGCTACACCTTC.

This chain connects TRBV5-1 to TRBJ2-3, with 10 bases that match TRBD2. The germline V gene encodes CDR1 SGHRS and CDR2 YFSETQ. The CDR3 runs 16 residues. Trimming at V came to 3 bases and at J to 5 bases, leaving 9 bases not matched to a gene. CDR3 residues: CASSSGVAGGIDTQYF. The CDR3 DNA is TGCGCCAGCAGCTCCGGGGTAGCGGGAGGAATAGATACGCAGTATTTT. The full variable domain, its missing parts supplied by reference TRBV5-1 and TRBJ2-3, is KAGVTQTPRYLIKTRGQQVTLSCSPISGHRSVSWYQQTPGQGLQFLFEYFSETQRNKGNFPGRFSGRQFSNSRSEMNVSTLELGDSALYLCASSSGVAGGIDTQYFGPGTRLTVL.

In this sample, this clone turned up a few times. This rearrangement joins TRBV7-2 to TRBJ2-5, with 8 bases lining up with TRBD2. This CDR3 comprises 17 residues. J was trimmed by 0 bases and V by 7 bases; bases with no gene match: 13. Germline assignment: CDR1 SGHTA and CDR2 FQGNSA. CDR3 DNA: TGTGCCAGCACCGGTTCGGGGGGGGACCCCTACCAAGAGACCCAGTACTTC. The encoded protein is CASTGSGGDPYQETQYF.

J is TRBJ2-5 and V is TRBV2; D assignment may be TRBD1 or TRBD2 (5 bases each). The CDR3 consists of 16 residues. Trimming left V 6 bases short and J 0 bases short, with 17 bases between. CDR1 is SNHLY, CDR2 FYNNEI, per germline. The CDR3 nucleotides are TGTGCCAGCAGCGTCCGGGACCCACCTTACCAAGAGACCCAGTACTTC. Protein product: CASSVRDPPYQETQYF.

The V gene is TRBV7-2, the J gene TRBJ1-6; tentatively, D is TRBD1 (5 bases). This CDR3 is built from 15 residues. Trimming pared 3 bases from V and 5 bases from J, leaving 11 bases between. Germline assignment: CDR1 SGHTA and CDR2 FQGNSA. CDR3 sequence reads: CASSFSGGDNSPLHF. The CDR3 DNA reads TGTGCCAGCAGCTTCAGCGGGGGAGATAATTCACCCCTCCACTTT.

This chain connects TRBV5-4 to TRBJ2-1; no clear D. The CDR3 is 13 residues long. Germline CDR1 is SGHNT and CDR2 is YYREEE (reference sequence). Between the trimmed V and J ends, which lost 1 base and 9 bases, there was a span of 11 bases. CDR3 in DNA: TGTGCCAGCAGCTTGCCCAATACTCGTGAGCAGTTCTTC. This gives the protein CASSLPNTREQFF.

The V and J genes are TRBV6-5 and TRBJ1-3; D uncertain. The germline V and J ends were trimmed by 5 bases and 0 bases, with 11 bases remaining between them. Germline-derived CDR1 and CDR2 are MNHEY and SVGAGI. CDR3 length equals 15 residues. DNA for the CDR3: TGTGCCAGCAGTCTTACAGTGATCTCTGGAAACACCATATATTTT. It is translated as CASSLTVISGNTIYF.

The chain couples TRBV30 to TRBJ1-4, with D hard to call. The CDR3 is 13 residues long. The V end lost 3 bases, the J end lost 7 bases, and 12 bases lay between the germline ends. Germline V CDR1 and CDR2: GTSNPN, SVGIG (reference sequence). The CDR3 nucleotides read TGTGCCTGGAGGGCCTCGGTTTTTGAAAAACTGTTTTTT. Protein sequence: CAWRASVFEKLFF.

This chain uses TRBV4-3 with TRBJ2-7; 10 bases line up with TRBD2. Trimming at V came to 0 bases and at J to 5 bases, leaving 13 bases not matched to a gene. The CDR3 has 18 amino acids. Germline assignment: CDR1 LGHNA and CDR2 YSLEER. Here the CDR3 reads CASSQEQAGGLGRNEQYF. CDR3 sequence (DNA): TGCGCCAGCAGCCAAGAGCAAGCGGGGGGGCTCGGGAGAAACGAGCAGTACTTC.

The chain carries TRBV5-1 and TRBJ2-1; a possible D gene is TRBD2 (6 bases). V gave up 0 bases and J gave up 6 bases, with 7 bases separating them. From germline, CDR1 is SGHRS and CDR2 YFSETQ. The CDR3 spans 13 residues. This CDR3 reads CASSLASVNEQFF. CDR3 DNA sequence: TGCGCCAGCAGCTTGGCTAGCGTCAATGAGCAGTTCTTC.

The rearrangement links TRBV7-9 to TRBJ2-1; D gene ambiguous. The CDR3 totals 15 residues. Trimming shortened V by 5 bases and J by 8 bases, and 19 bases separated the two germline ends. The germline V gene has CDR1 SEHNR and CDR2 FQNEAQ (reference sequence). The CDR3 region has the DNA TGTGCCAGCAGCCCAGAGGTGGACGGCGTCCATGAGCAGTTCTTC. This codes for CASSPEVDGVHEQFF. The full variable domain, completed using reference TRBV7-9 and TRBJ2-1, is DTGVSQNPRHKITKRGQNVTFRCDPISEHNRLYWYRQTLGQGPEFLTYFQNEAQLEKSRLLSDRFSAERPKGSFSTLEIQRTEQGDSAMYLCASSPEVDGVHEQFFGPGTRLTVL.

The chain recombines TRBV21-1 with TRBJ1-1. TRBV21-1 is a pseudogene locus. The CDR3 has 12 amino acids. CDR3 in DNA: TGTGCCCCCTGCGGAAGGAACACTGAAGCTTTCTTT. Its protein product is CAPCGRNTEAFF.

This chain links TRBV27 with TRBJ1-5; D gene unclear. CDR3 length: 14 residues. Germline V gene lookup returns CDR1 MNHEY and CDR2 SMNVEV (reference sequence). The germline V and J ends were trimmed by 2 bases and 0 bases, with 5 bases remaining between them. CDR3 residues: CASSLGFSNQPQHF. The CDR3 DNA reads TGTGCCAGCAGTTTAGGTTTTAGCAATCAGCCCCAGCATTTT.

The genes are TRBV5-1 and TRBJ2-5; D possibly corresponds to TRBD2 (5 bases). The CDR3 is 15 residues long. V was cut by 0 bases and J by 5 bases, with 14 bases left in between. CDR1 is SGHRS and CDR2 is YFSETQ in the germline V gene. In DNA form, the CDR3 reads TGCGCCAGCAGCTTGGCGTGGGGAGCCATCGAGACCCAGTACTTC. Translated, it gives CASSLAWGAIETQYF.

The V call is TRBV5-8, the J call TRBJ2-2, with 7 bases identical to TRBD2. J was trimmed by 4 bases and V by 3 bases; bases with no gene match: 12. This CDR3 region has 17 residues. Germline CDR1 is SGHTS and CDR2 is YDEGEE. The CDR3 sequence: CASSSNWRESGTGELFF. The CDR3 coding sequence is TGTGCCAGCAGCTCGAATTGGCGGGAGTCGGGCACCGGGGAGCTGTTTTTT.

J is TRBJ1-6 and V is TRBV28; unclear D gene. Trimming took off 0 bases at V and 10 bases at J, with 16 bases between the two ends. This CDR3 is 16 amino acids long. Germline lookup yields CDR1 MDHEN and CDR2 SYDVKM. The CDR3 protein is CASSLWLGEGRSPLHF. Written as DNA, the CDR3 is TGTGCCAGCAGTTTATGGCTCGGCGAAGGACGATCACCCCTCCACTTT.

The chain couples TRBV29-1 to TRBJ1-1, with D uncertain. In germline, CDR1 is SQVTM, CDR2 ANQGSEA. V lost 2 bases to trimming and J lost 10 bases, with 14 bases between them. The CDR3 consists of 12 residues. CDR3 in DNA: TGCAGCGTTGAATTTACTAAACCGGCAGCTTTCTTT. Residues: CSVEFTKPAAFF.

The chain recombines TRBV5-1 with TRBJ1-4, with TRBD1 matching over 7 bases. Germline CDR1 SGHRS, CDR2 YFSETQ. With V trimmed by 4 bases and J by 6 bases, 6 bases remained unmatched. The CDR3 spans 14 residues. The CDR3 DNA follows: TGCGCCAGCAGCCCCGGACAGGCGGATGAAAAACTGTTTTTT. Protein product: CASSPGQADEKLFF.

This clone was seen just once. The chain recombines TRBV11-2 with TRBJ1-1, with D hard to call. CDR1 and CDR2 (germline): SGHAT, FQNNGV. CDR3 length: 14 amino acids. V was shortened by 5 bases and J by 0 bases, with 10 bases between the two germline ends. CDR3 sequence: CASSPAGLNTEAFF. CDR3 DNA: TGTGCCAGCAGCCCCGCCGGGCTGAACACTGAAGCTTTCTTT.